The table lists the clone carrying this T cell receptor beta chain with a few counts. Its antigen is unidentified. Memory CD4+ T cells were sorted as CD4+CD45RO+CD25- cells. Full-length variable regions came from constant-region reverse primers plus semi-nested Nested Universal Primer A PCR. TCRdb analysed the 5' RACE reads with MiXCR anew, one entry per CDR3 protein. The data show 5,000 to 7,500 distinct CDR3 sequences, with 55% to 70% seen just once and around 4% held by the top ten. Study-wide findings and caveats: Tumor memory CD4+ T cell TCR gene usage was found to cluster with blood and lymph node memory CD4+ cells and with lymph node naive CD4+ cells. Tumor-infiltrating Treg TCR alpha and beta sequences overlapped most with tumor naive CD4+ T cells, then blood naive.

The sequence was collected from a female donor with breast cancer. The sequenced sample consisted of tumor-infiltrating memory CD4+ T cells sorted from the breast tumor. Sample subset: memory CD4+ T cells, CD4+CD45RO+CD25-.

The CDR3 spells CASSLVGPQPQHF. CDR3 nucleotides: TGTGCCAGCAGCTTAGTCGGCCCGCAGCCCCAGCATTTT. V gene TRBV7-2 combines with J gene TRBJ1-5; D gene uncertain. CDR3 length equals 13 residues. The V gene's germline CDR1 is SGHTA and CDR2 FQGNSA. V lost 1 base to trimming and J lost 7 bases, with 8 bases between them.